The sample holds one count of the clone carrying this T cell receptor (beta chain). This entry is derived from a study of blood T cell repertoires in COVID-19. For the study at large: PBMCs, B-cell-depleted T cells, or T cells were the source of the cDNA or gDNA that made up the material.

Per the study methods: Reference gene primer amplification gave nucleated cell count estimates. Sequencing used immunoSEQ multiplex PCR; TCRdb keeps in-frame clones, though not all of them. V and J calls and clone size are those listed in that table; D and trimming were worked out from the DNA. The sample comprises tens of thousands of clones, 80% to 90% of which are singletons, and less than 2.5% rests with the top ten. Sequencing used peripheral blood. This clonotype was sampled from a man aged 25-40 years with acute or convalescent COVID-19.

This CDR3 reads CASSQVAGATFYNEQFF. CDR3 nucleotide sequence: TGCGCCAGCAGCCAAGTAGCGGGAGCCACCTTTTACAATGAGCAGTTCTTC. V gene TRBV4-3 combines with J gene TRBJ2-1; 9 nucleotides line up with TRBD2. V was clipped by 1 base and J by 4 bases; unmatched bases: 8. CDR1 and CDR2 (germline): LGHNA, YSLEER. The length of the CDR3 is 17 residues.